The rows below give T cell receptor beta chains drawn from one sample of a study of blood T cell repertoires in COVID-19. TCRdb keeps only in-frame clones here, not all; method: immunoSEQ multiplex PCR. Here the sample spans around 270,000 clones, approximately 86% being singletons. The sample was peripheral blood. The source of these receptors is a human donor with COVID-19, enrolled during active disease. The donor label of this sample is uncertain. Each CDR3 is given without its conserved first and last residue. Fields, in order: V gene, J gene, CDR3 protein.

V: TRBV19; J: TRBJ2-2; CDR3: ASSPGQLNTGELF
V: TRBV2; J: TRBJ2-7; CDR3: ASSEYRTGSYEQY
V: TRBV5-1; J: TRBJ2-5; CDR3: ASSLGTVQETQY
V: TRBV19; J: TRBJ1-5; CDR3: ASSIASAGFTQPQH
V: TRBV9; J: TRBJ1-1; CDR3: ASSPGTVPEAF
V: TRBV30; J: TRBJ2-2; CDR3: AWSRVNTGELF
V: TRBV6-4; J: TRBJ1-2; CDR3: ASSRDSWGYT
V: TRBV29-1; J: TRBJ2-3; CDR3: SQGGTTGSTDTQY
V: TRBV2; J: TRBJ2-4; CDR3: ASRMGGYLAKNIQY
V: TRBV2; J: TRBJ2-7; CDR3: ASNPLAGAGEQY
V: TRBV18; J: TRBJ1-4; CDR3: ASSPRTDNEKLF
V: TRBV11-3; J: TRBJ1-1; CDR3: ASSFGSKSEAF
V: TRBV29-1; J: TRBJ1-1; CDR3: SGTWNTEAF
V: TRBV7-2; J: TRBJ1-2; CDR3: ASSLAEGAPGGYT
V: TRBV9; J: TRBJ1-2; CDR3: ASSAREDYGYT
V: TRBV7-9; J: TRBJ1-6; CDR3: ASSLSTGAYYNSPLH
V: TRBV2; J: TRBJ2-1; CDR3: ASRKARENEQF
V: TRBV5-8; J: TRBJ1-4; CDR3: ASSFWGRRREEKLF
V: TRBV12-3/TRBV12-4; J: TRBJ1-2; CDR3: ASSYGQNYGYT
V: TRBV5-6; J: TRBJ1-5; CDR3: ASSLGQGAASQPQH
V: TRBV15; J: TRBJ1-5; CDR3: ATGLGRGKPQH
V: TRBV27; J: TRBJ2-3; CDR3: ASSVGTLSTDTQY
V: TRBV19; J: TRBJ1-4; CDR3: ASTWRGQSEKLF
V: TRBV7-2; J: TRBJ2-5; CDR3: ASSSRVAESQETQY
V: TRBV4-3; J: TRBJ2-3; CDR3: ASSQIGGLRADTQY
V: TRBV15; J: TRBJ1-2; CDR3: ATSGGQNYGYT
V: TRBV5-4; J: TRBJ2-3; CDR3: ASSLDGTSIGATDTQY
V: TRBV11-3; J: TRBJ1-1; CDR3: ASSLTGGLTF
V: TRBV7-2; J: TRBJ1-3; CDR3: ASSLGAGFENTIY
V: TRBV7-2; J: TRBJ2-2; CDR3: ASSLSGRDAGELF
V: TRBV25-1; J: TRBJ1-6; CDR3: ASTRETGTGNSPLH
V: TRBV4-2; J: TRBJ2-2; CDR3: ASSQDRGLAGGPGGELF
V: TRBV7-3; J: TRBJ2-3; CDR3: ASSPVGQGGNPSTDTQY
V: TRBV4-1; J: TRBJ2-3; CDR3: ASSPLGRERADTQY
V: TRBV28; J: TRBJ2-2; CDR3: ASSFIGLAGADGELF
V: TRBV7-2; J: TRBJ2-5; CDR3: ASSLATSGQETQY
V: TRBV5-1; J: TRBJ2-2; CDR3: ASSLGEMNTGELF
V: TRBV7-9; J: TRBJ1-4; CDR3: ASSLADRQVE
V: TRBV5-4; J: TRBJ2-7; CDR3: ASSLGYAGVEGVEY
V: TRBV29-1; J: TRBJ1-2; CDR3: SVDQQGHYGYT
V: TRBV21-1; J: TRBJ2-7; CDR3: ASSRTLAGKSSYEQY
V: TRBV5-1; J: TRBJ2-2; CDR3: ASSPWQTSGLTGELF
V: TRBV27; J: TRBJ2-2; CDR3: ASSQLDTGELF
V: TRBV7-2; J: TRBJ1-3; CDR3: ASSLATGMNTIY
V: TRBV2; J: TRBJ2-5; CDR3: ASSGEGGGYRTQY
V: TRBV28; J: TRBJ2-5; CDR3: ASSLSLVWGQQQETQY
V: TRBV5-4; J: TRBJ2-1; CDR3: ASINGGSSYNEQF
V: TRBV18; J: TRBJ2-5; CDR3: ASSPRETQY
V: TRBV3-1/TRBV3-2; J: TRBJ2-3; CDR3: ASSSPGQGFTDTQY
V: TRBV30; J: TRBJ2-7; CDR3: AWGPPGLAGGLPYEQY
V: TRBV27; J: TRBJ2-5; CDR3: ASSSLLADKWRETQY
V: TRBV7-2; J: TRBJ1-5; CDR3: ASSLAGTPNQPQH
V: TRBV5-8; J: TRBJ2-3; CDR3: ASSLEGPRHTQY